This is a list of T cell receptor beta chains from one sample in a study of T cell repertoires in cytomegalovirus infection. Which antigens these TCRs recognize remains unknown. TCRdb itself ran the reads through MiXCR, one entry per CDR3 protein. The sample carries around 430,000 distinct CDR3 sequences, approximately 42% recorded once. Specimen: cultured PBMCs, collected from culture after CMV antigen stimulation. These receptors were collected from a human donor in good health (CMV status not recorded). Some clones in this sample may be carry-over from other donors' samples. CDR3s include the opening cysteine and the closing phenylalanine or tryptophan. Each record gives: J gene, V gene, CDR3 protein.

j_gene: TRBJ1-1; v_gene: TRBV14; CDR3aa: CASSPWTGRGEAFF
j_gene: TRBJ2-1; v_gene: TRBV4-1; CDR3aa: CASSQVVRRDEQFF
j_gene: TRBJ1-5; v_gene: TRBV20-1; CDR3aa: CSAAGISNQPQHF
j_gene: TRBJ2-3; v_gene: TRBV5-5; CDR3aa: CASGRTGDIYTQYF
j_gene: TRBJ1-1; v_gene: TRBV19; CDR3aa: CASILGSEAFF
j_gene: TRBJ1-2; v_gene: TRBV28; CDR3aa: CASSLVGVVVGYTF
j_gene: TRBJ2-7; v_gene: TRBV7-2; CDR3aa: CASSSPGTTLYEQYF
j_gene: TRBJ2-1; v_gene: TRBV27; CDR3aa: CASSLRVREAYNEQFF
j_gene: TRBJ2-3; v_gene: TRBV12-3/TRBV12-4; CDR3aa: CASKASQTDTQYF
j_gene: TRBJ2-3; v_gene: TRBV7-8; CDR3aa: CASSSRLASTDTQYF
j_gene: TRBJ2-1; v_gene: TRBV7-9; CDR3aa: CASSLVGRGFGSSYNEQFF
j_gene: TRBJ2-7; v_gene: TRBV28; CDR3aa: CASSLFNRGRTYEQYF
j_gene: TRBJ2-7; v_gene: TRBV10-3; CDR3aa: CATSDGPQTSEQYF
j_gene: TRBJ2-3; v_gene: TRBV7-8; CDR3aa: CASSPLRVRTGDTQYF
j_gene: TRBJ1-4; v_gene: TRBV5-5; CDR3aa: CASSSRGGGSNEKLFF
j_gene: TRBJ1-1; v_gene: TRBV6-8; CDR3aa: CASSYEVGSEAFF
j_gene: TRBJ1-4; v_gene: TRBV2; CDR3aa: CASSEGPENEKLFF
j_gene: TRBJ2-1; v_gene: TRBV5-1; CDR3aa: CASTGTVSNEQFF
j_gene: TRBJ2-3; v_gene: TRBV18; CDR3aa: CASSPRADTDTQYF
j_gene: TRBJ2-2; v_gene: TRBV7-2; CDR3aa: CASGMGTANTGELFF
j_gene: TRBJ1-4; v_gene: TRBV28; CDR3aa: CASSSRGWVEKLFF
j_gene: TRBJ1-1; v_gene: TRBV7-2; CDR3aa: CASTLGGGLNSEAFF
j_gene: TRBJ2-5; v_gene: TRBV7-8; CDR3aa: CASSTGQIGAQYF
j_gene: TRBJ2-7; v_gene: TRBV7-9; CDR3aa: CASSLGGYNEQYF
j_gene: TRBJ1-4; v_gene: TRBV4-2; CDR3aa: CASSLRVATNEKLFF
j_gene: TRBJ2-2; v_gene: TRBV7-2; CDR3aa: CASSLTSGGELFF
j_gene: TRBJ2-1; v_gene: TRBV7-8; CDR3aa: CASSLVESVDNEQFF
j_gene: TRBJ1-6; v_gene: TRBV6-6; CDR3aa: CASSFPPDRRVHSPLHF
j_gene: TRBJ2-5; v_gene: TRBV20-1; CDR3aa: CSARGLTGTSGRGSETQYF
j_gene: TRBJ2-7; v_gene: TRBV7-9; CDR3aa: CASSSQTFYEQYF
j_gene: TRBJ2-3; v_gene: TRBV7-6; CDR3aa: CTSSLVRGADTDTQYF
j_gene: TRBJ1-1; v_gene: TRBV19; CDR3aa: CASSIGTENTEAFF
j_gene: TRBJ2-7; v_gene: TRBV6-6; CDR3aa: CASIRGPYEQYF
j_gene: TRBJ2-1; v_gene: TRBV19; CDR3aa: CASSIGRGEEQFF
j_gene: TRBJ2-2; v_gene: TRBV11-2; CDR3aa: CASSAQGFTGELFF
j_gene: TRBJ2-3; v_gene: TRBV12-3/TRBV12-4; CDR3aa: CASSSRVLRGTDTQYF
j_gene: TRBJ2-7; v_gene: TRBV10-3; CDR3aa: CAISESVWTSDYEQYF
j_gene: TRBJ2-2; v_gene: TRBV6-6; CDR3aa: CASSPQGPTNTGELFF
j_gene: TRBJ2-5; v_gene: TRBV4-3; CDR3aa: CASSQATGPGETQYF
j_gene: TRBJ2-7; v_gene: TRBV7-2; CDR3aa: CASSSQTGGVRYEQYF
j_gene: TRBJ2-3; v_gene: TRBV10-3; CDR3aa: CAISEGVSTDTQYF
j_gene: TRBJ2-7; v_gene: TRBV12-5; CDR3aa: CASGFSGTSDSYEQYF
j_gene: TRBJ2-3; v_gene: TRBV4-1; CDR3aa: CASSQLAGGPSDTQYF
j_gene: TRBJ2-7; v_gene: TRBV7-2; CDR3aa: CASSSPLDSSYEQYF
j_gene: TRBJ2-7; v_gene: TRBV7-2; CDR3aa: CASSVARDSYKQYF
j_gene: TRBJ1-2; v_gene: TRBV7-8; CDR3aa: CASSLAPSVGGGGYTF
j_gene: TRBJ2-1; v_gene: TRBV7-9; CDR3aa: CASRGWMDNEQFF
j_gene: TRBJ1-1; v_gene: TRBV27; CDR3aa: CASSLFGSSEAFF
j_gene: TRBJ2-1; v_gene: TRBV7-9; CDR3aa: CASSLGVRQGEFF
j_gene: TRBJ2-5; v_gene: TRBV7-2; CDR3aa: CASSFSGVRGETQYF
j_gene: TRBJ2-5; v_gene: TRBV7-2; CDR3aa: CASSLAGLRETQYF
j_gene: TRBJ1-5; v_gene: TRBV7-2; CDR3aa: CASSSTGVGSNQPQHF
j_gene: TRBJ2-7; v_gene: TRBV7-9; CDR3aa: CASSLDLYPYEQYF
j_gene: TRBJ2-1; v_gene: TRBV7-2; CDR3aa: CASSPRGLAGTRGEQFF
j_gene: TRBJ2-1; v_gene: TRBV24-1; CDR3aa: CATRGGGHNEQFF
j_gene: TRBJ2-5; v_gene: TRBV7-9; CDR3aa: CASSLYGGKGETQYF
j_gene: TRBJ2-4; v_gene: TRBV9; CDR3aa: CASSVDIAKNIQYF
j_gene: TRBJ1-5; v_gene: TRBV7-8; CDR3aa: CASSSRRDPGGPQHF
j_gene: TRBJ1-2; v_gene: TRBV18; CDR3aa: CASSRSAGTFYGYTF